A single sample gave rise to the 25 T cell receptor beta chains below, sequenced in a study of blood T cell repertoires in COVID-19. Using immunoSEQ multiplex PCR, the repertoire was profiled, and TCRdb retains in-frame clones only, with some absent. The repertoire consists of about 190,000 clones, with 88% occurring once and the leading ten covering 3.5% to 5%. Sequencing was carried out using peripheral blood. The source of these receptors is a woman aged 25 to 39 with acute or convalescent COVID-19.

The CDR3 here is CATSDFRRRDTGELFF. CDR3 coding DNA: TGTGCCACCAGTGATTTCCGGCGGAGGGACACCGGGGAGCTGTTTTTT. V usage is TRBV24-1 and J usage is TRBJ2-2, with a possible D match to TRBD2 (6 bases). V was cut by 1 base and J by 3 bases, with 11 bases left in between. Germline assignment: CDR1 KGHDR and CDR2 SFDVKD. The CDR3 length is 16 residues.

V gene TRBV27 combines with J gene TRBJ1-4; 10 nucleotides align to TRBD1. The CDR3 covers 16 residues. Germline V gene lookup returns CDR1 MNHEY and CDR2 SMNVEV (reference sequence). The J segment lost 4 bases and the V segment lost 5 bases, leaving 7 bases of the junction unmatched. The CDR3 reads CASSRGGQGINEKLFF. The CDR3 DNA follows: TGTGCCAGCAGTAGGGGGGGACAGGGGATTAATGAAAAACTGTTTTTT.

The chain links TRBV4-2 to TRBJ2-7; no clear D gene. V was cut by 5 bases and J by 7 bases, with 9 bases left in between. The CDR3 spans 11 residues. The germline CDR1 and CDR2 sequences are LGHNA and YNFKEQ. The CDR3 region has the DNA TGTGCCAGCAGCAATCGCGGAGAGCAGTACTTC. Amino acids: CASSNRGEQYF.

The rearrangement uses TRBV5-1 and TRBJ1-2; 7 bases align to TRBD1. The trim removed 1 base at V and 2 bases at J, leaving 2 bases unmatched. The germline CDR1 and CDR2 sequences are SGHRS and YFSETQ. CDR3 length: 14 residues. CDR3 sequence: CASSLPTGNYGYTF. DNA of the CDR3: TGCGCCAGCAGCTTGCCGACAGGGAACTATGGCTACACCTTC.

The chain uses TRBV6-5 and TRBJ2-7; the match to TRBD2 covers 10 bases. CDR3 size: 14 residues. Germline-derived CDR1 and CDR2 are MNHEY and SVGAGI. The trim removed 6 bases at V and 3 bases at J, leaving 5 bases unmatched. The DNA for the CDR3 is TGTGCCAGCAGGGAGCGGGAGGGCTACTACGAGCAGTACTTC. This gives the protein CASREREGYYEQYF.

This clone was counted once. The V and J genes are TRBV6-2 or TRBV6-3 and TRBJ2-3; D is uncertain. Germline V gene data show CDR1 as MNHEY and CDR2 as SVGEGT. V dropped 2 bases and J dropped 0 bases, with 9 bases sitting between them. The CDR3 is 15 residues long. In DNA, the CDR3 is TGTGCCAGCAGTTACCTAGGATCTAGCACAGATACGCAGTATTTT. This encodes CASSYLGSSTDTQYF.

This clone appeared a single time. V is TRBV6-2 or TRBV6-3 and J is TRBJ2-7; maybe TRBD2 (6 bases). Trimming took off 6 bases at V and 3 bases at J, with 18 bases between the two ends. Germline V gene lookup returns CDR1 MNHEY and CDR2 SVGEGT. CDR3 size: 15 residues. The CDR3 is CASSPRRGIGYEQYF. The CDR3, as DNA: TGTGCCAGCAGCCCTAGGCGGGGCATTGGCTACGAGCAGTACTTC.

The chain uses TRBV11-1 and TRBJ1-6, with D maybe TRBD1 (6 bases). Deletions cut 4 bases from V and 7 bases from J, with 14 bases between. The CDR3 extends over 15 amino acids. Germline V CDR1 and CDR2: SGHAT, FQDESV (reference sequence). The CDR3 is CASSSHWTENSPLHF. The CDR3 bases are TGTGCCAGCAGCTCTCACTGGACAGAGAATTCACCCCTCCACTTT.

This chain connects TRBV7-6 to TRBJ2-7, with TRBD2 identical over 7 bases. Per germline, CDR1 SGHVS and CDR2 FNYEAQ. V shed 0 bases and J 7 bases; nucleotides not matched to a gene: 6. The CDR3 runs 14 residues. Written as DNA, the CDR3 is TGTGCCAGCAGCTTAGCCTGGGACGGGAGGGAGCAGTACTTC. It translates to CASSLAWDGREQYF.

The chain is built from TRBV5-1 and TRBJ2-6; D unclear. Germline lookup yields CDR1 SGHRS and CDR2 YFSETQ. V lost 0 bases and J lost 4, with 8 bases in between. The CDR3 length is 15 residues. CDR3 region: CASSLATRGANVLTF. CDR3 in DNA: TGCGCCAGCAGCTTGGCAACAAGAGGGGCCAACGTCCTGACTTTC.

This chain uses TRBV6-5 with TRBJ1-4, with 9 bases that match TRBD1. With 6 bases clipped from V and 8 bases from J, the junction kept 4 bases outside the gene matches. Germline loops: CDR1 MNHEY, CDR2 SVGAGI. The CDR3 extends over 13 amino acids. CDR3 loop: CASSTGTGEKLFF. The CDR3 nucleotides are TGTGCCAGCAGCACCGGGACAGGGGAAAAACTGTTTTTT.

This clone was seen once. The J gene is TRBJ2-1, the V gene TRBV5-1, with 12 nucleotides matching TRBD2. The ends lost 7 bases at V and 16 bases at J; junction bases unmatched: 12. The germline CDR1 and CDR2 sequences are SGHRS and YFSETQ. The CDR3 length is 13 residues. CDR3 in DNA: TGCGCCAGCGGAGCTAGCGGGAGGGGTAAGGCTTTCTTC. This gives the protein CASGASGRGKAFF. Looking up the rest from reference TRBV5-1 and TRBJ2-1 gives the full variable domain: KAGVTQTPRYLIKTRGQQVTLSCSPISGHRSVSWYQQTPGQGLQFLFEYFSETQRNKGNFPGRFSGRQFSNSRSEMNVSTLELGDSALYLCASGASGRGKAFFGPGTRLTVL.

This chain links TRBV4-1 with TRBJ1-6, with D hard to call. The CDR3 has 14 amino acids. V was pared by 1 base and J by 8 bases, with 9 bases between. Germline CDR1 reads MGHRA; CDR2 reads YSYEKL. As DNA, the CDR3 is TGCGCCAGCAGCCAAGTCCTAACAGATTCACCCCTCCACTTT. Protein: CASSQVLTDSPLHF.

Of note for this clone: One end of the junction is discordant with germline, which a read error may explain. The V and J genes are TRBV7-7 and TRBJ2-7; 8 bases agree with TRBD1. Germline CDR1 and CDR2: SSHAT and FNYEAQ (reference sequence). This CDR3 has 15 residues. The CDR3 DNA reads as TGTGCTAGCAGCTTCGGGACAGGAGGCTCCTACGAGCAGTACTTC. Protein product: CASSFGTGGSYEQYF.

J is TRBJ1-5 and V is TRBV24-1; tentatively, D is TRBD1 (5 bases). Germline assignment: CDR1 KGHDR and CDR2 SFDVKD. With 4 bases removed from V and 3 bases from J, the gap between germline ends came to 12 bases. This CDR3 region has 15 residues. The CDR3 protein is CATSDGRADNQPQHF. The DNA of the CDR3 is TGTGCCACCAGTGACGGCAGGGCGGACAATCAGCCCCAGCATTTT.

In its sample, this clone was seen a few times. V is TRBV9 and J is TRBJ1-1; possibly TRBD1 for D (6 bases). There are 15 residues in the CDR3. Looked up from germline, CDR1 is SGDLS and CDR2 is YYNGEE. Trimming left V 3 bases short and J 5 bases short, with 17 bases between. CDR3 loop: CASSGEQGRWTEAFF. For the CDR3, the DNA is TGTGCCAGCAGCGGTGAACAGGGCCGTTGGACTGAAGCTTTCTTT.

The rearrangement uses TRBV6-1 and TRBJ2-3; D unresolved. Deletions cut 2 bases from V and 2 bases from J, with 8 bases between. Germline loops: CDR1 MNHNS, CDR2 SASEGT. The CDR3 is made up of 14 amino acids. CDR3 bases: TGTGCCAGCAGTGAACTCTTCCTCACAGATACGCAGTATTTT. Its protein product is CASSELFLTDTQYF.

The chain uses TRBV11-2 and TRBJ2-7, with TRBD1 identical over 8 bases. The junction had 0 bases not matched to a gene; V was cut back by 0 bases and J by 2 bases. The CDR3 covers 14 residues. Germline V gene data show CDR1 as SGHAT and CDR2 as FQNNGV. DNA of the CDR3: TGTGCCAGCAGCTTAGACAGGGGGCCCTACGAGCAGTACTTC. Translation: CASSLDRGPYEQYF.

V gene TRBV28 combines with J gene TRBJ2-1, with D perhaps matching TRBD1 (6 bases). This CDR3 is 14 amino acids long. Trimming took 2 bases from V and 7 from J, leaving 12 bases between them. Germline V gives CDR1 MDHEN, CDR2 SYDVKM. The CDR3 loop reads CASSLGGAMNEQFF. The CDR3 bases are TGTGCCAGCAGTTTAGGGGGCGCTATGAATGAGCAGTTCTTC.

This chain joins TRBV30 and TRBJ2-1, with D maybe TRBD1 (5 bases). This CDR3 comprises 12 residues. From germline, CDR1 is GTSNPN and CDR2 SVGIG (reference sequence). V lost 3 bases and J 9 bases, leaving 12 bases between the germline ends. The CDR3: CAWRYRGGEQFF. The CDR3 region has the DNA TGTGCCTGGAGGTATAGGGGTGGTGAGCAGTTCTTC.

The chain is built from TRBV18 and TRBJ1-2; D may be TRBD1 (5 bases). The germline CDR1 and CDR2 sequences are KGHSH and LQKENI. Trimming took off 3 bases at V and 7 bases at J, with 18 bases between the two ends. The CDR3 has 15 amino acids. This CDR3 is CASSPPWRGLSGYTF. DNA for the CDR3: TGTGCCAGCTCACCCCCATGGAGGGGCCTTAGTGGCTACACCTTC.

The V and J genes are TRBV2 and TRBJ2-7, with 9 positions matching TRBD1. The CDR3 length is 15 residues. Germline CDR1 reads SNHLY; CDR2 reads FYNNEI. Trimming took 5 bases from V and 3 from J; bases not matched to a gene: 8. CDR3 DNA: TGTGCCAGCAGTCTACAAGGGACAGGGAGCTACGAGCAGTACTTC. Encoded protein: CASSLQGTGSYEQYF.

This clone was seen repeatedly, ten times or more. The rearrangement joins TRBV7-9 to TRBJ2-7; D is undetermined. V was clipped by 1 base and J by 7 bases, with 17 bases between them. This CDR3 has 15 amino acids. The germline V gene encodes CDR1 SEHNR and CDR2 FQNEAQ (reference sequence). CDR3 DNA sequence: TGTGCCAGCAGCTTAGGACACTCCCCCACCGAGGAGCAGTACTTC. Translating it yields CASSLGHSPTEEQYF.

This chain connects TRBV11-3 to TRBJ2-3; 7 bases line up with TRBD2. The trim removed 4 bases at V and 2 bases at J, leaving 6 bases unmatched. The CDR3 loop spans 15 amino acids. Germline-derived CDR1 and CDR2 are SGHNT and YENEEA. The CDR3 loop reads CASSWGAGPTDTQYF. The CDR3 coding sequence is TGTGCCAGCAGCTGGGGAGCGGGACCCACAGATACGCAGTATTTT.

Written as DNA, the CDR3 is TGTGCCAGCAGCTCCACAGGTACAGGAGATACGCAGTATTTT. Translating it yields CASSSTGTGDTQYF. This chain connects TRBV5-6 to TRBJ2-3, with D possibly matching TRBD1 (5 bases). The CDR3 loop spans 14 amino acids. The ends were cut back, 3 bases at V and 5 bases at J, with 13 bases in the middle. From germline, CDR1 is SGHDT and CDR2 YYEEEE.